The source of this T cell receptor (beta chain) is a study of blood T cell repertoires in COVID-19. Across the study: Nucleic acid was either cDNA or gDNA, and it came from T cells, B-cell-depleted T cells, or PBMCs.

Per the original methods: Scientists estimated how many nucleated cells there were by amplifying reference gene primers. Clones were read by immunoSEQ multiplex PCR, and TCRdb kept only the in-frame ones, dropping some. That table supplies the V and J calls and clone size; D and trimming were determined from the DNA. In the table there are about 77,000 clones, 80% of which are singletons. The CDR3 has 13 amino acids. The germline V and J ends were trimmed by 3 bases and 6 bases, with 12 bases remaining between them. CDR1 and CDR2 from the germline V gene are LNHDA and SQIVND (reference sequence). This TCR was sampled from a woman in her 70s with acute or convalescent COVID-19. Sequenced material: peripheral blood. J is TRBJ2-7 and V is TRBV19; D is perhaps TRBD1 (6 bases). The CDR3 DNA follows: TGTGCCAGTAGTATTAAGGCACAGGGCGAGCAGTACTTC. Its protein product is CASSIKAQGEQYF.